This entry lists 29 T cell receptor beta chains sequenced from one sample in a study of blood T cell repertoires in COVID-19. Produced via immunoSEQ multiplex PCR; TCRdb's table is partial and in-frame only. The sample has about 270,000 clones, just over 90% seen once. The source material was PBMCs or T cells enriched from blood (not recorded which). These receptors came from a woman aged 40-49 years with acute COVID-19.

The chain links TRBV5-1 to TRBJ2-1, with D tentatively TRBD2 (6 bases). Germline CDR1 is SGHRS and CDR2 is YFSETQ. The germline V and J ends were trimmed by 1 base and 0 bases, with 8 bases remaining between them. The CDR3 is made up of 15 amino acids. The CDR3 DNA reads TGCGCCAGCAGCTTGTTGGAGGGCTCCTACAATGAGCAGTTCTTC. This gives the protein CASSLLEGSYNEQFF.

This clone appeared a single time. This CDR3 is also generated by other DNA sequences in the sample. As DNA, the CDR3 is TGTGCCAGCTCACCAGGGGCCGGAAACACCATATATTTT. It specifies CASSPGAGNTIYF. The chain uses TRBV18 and TRBJ1-3; D possibly corresponds to TRBD1 (5 bases). V lost 2 bases and J 4 bases, leaving 6 bases between the germline ends. Germline CDR1 is KGHSH and CDR2 is LQKENI. The CDR3 length is 13 residues.

This chain connects TRBV9 to TRBJ1-2, with D possibly TRBD1 on 5 matching bases. Per germline, CDR1 SGDLS and CDR2 YYNGEE. The CDR3 sequence is 12 residues long. The V end lost 7 bases, the J end lost 2 bases, and 9 bases lay between the germline ends. DNA for the CDR3: TGTGCCAGCTCGGGACTAAACTATGGCTACACCTTC. Its protein is CASSGLNYGYTF.

A note on this clone: The sample has other DNA sequences that encode this CDR3 too. The gene calls are TRBV12-5 and TRBJ1-1; tentatively, D is TRBD1 (5 bases). V was pared by 5 bases and J by 4 bases, with 11 bases between. CDR1 and CDR2 (germline): LGHNT, FRNRAP. The CDR3 is 13 amino acids. This CDR3 is CASGLTGGTEAFF. The CDR3 bases are TGTGCTAGTGGTCTCACGGGGGGCACTGAAGCTTTCTTT. Together with reference TRBV12-5 and TRBJ1-1, the CDR3 gives the full variable domain: DARVTQTPRHKVTEMGQEVTMRCQPILGHNTVFWYRQTMMQGLELLAYFRNRAPLDDSGMPKDRFSAEMPDATLATLKIQPSEPRDSAVYFCASGLTGGTEAFFGQGTRLTVV.

The rearrangement joins TRBV7-2 to TRBJ2-6, with TRBD1 matching 8 bases. Germline CDR1 reads SGHTA; CDR2 reads FQGNSA. V shed 1 base and J 4 bases; nucleotides not matched to a gene: 9. The CDR3 has 18 amino acids. The CDR3 reads CASSLEGQGAIGANVLTF. The CDR3 DNA follows: TGTGCCAGCAGCTTAGAGGGCCAGGGGGCGATAGGGGCCAACGTCCTGACTTTC.

The V gene is TRBV12-5, the J gene TRBJ1-1; 9 positions agree with TRBD1. The V segment lost 8 bases and the J segment 3 bases; nucleotides outside the gene matches: 7. The CDR3 has 14 amino acids. Germline lookup yields CDR1 LGHNT and CDR2 FRNRAP. CDR3: CASKDNRGHTEAFF. CDR3 bases: TGTGCTAGTAAAGACAACAGGGGGCACACTGAAGCTTTCTTT.

The genes are TRBV28 and TRBJ1-1; unclear D gene. Trimming took 3 bases from V and 1 from J, leaving 15 bases between them. In germline, CDR1 is MDHEN, CDR2 SYDVKM. This CDR3 has 16 amino acids. The CDR3 DNA follows: TGTGCCAGCAGTTTGGAGCCCGGGTCGGGGAACACTGAAGCTTTCTTT. The encoded protein is CASSLEPGSGNTEAFF.

The chain recombines TRBV19 with TRBJ1-6; 8 nucleotides match TRBD1. This CDR3 contains 12 residues. From germline, CDR1 is LNHDA and CDR2 SQIVND (reference sequence). V lost 10 bases to trimming and J lost 7 bases; unmatched junction nucleotides: 3. The CDR3 is CATRDRNSPLHF. In nucleotides, the CDR3 is TGTGCCACTAGGGACAGGAATTCACCCCTCCACTTT.

The rearrangement joins TRBV19 to TRBJ1-3; D remains ambiguous. Germline V CDR1 and CDR2: LNHDA, SQIVND (reference sequence). Deletions cut 3 bases from V and 1 base from J, with 7 bases between. The CDR3 is 14 residues long. This CDR3 is CASSIRVSGNTIYF. The CDR3 nucleotides are TGTGCCAGTAGTATCCGGGTGTCTGGAAACACCATATATTTT. The whole variable domain, filled in from reference TRBV19 and TRBJ1-3, reads DGGITQSPKYLFRKEGQNVTLSCEQNLNHDAMYWYRQDPGQGLRLIYYSQIVNDFQKGDIAEGYSVSREKKESFPLTVTSAQKNPTAFYLCASSIRVSGNTIYFGEGSWLTVV.

This clone was seen only a few times. This rearrangement joins TRBV28 to TRBJ2-3, with 9 nucleotides matching TRBD1. CDR3 length: 13 amino acids. Germline trimming cut 10 bases from V and 4 bases from J; bases unmatched to any gene: 6. CDR1 MDHEN and CDR2 SYDVKM come from the germline V gene. The chain's CDR3 is CAIAGQGPDTQYF. The CDR3 nucleotides are TGTGCCATCGCGGGACAGGGACCAGATACGCAGTATTTT.

V gene TRBV24-1 combines with J gene TRBJ2-3; D gene uncertain. This CDR3 contains 17 residues. Germline-derived CDR1 and CDR2 are KGHDR and SFDVKD. Trimming took off 0 bases at V and 1 base at J, with 13 bases between the two ends. This chain's CDR3 is CATSDLSSVSGTDTQYF. The CDR3 DNA follows: TGTGCCACCAGTGATTTGAGTTCAGTCTCTGGCACAGATACGCAGTATTTT.

The chain couples TRBV4-3 to TRBJ2-1; weak D call: TRBD2 (6 bases). CDR1 LGHNA and CDR2 YSLEER come from the germline V gene. Trimming shortened V by 4 bases and J by 4 bases, and 14 bases separated the two germline ends. The CDR3 contains 15 residues. Here the CDR3 reads CASSRQAGSYNEQFF. CDR3 DNA sequence: TGCGCCAGCAGCCGTCAGGCGGGATCTTACAATGAGCAGTTCTTC.

V gene TRBV5-1 combines with J gene TRBJ2-3, with 10 bases aligning to TRBD1. CDR3 length: 16 amino acids. V shed 4 bases and J 4 bases; nucleotides not matched to a gene: 9. Germline loops: CDR1 SGHRS, CDR2 YFSETQ. This CDR3 reads CASSPPGTGVADTQYF. Here the CDR3 DNA reads TGCGCCAGCAGCCCCCCCGGGACAGGGGTGGCAGATACGCAGTATTTT.

This chain joins TRBV20-1 and TRBJ2-1, with a possible D match to TRBD2 (5 bases). The V gene lost 3 bases and the J gene lost 3 bases, with 15 bases spanning the gap. Germline loops: CDR1 DFQATT, CDR2 SNEGSKA (reference sequence). The CDR3 length is 15 residues. The CDR3 loop is CSASLEDENYNEQFF. The CDR3 DNA is TGCAGTGCTAGTCTGGAGGACGAAAACTACAATGAGCAGTTCTTC.

The chain joins TRBV28 to TRBJ1-1, with TRBD1 as a possible D gene (6 bases). There are 14 residues in the CDR3. Trimming took off 7 bases at V and 0 bases at J, with 12 bases between the two ends. The V gene's germline CDR1 is MDHEN and CDR2 SYDVKM. The CDR3: CASIAPGVNTEAFF. Written as DNA, the CDR3 is TGTGCCAGCATCGCCCCAGGGGTGAACACTGAAGCTTTCTTT.

To note about this clone: At the DNA level, this CDR3 is encoded by other sequences in the same sample as well. The rearrangement links TRBV7-3 to TRBJ2-3; 12 bases agree with TRBD2. V shed 5 bases, J shed 1 base, and the junction held 4 bases outside the gene matches. Germline CDR1 SGHTA, CDR2 FQGTGA. This CDR3 region has 16 residues. The CDR3 DNA reads TGTGCCAGCAGCCCACGGACTAGCGGGGGCACAGATACGCAGTATTTT. Translating it yields CASSPRTSGGTDTQYF. The full variable domain, in which reference TRBV7-3 and TRBJ2-3 provide the parts outside the CDR3, is GAGVSQTPSNKVTEKGKYVELRCDPISGHTALYWYRQSLGQGPEFLIYFQGTGAADDSGLPNDRFFAVRPEGSVSTLKIQRTERGDSAVYLCASSPRTSGGTDTQYFGPGTRLTVL.

The genes are TRBV14 and TRBJ1-1; TRBD1 matches 7 bases. The CDR3 has 13 residues. V lost 5 bases to trimming and J lost 4 bases; unmatched junction nucleotides: 4. Looked up from germline, CDR1 is SGHDN and CDR2 is FVKESK. CDR3 DNA: TGTGCCAGCAGCGACAGGGCGCGCACTGAAGCTTTCTTT. This codes for CASSDRARTEAFF.

The rearrangement joins TRBV5-1 to TRBJ1-4, with TRBD1 matching over 7 bases. Germline V gene data show CDR1 as SGHRS and CDR2 as YFSETQ. The CDR3 is 15 amino acids. The V and J ends lost 4 bases and 5 bases, in that order; junction bases with no gene match: 8. DNA of the CDR3: TGCGCCAGCAGCCCGGGAGGGGGCTTGAATGAAAAACTGTTTTTT. Translation: CASSPGGGLNEKLFF.

This chain uses TRBV19 with TRBJ1-5, with 12 bases lining up with TRBD1. V lost 5 bases to trimming and J lost 6 bases; unmatched junction nucleotides: 2. CDR3 length: 14 residues. Germline CDR1 is LNHDA and CDR2 is SQIVND (reference sequence). CDR3 loop: CASSGDRGRQPQHF. The CDR3, as DNA: TGTGCCAGTAGTGGGGACAGGGGGCGTCAGCCCCAGCATTTT.

The V call is TRBV27, the J call TRBJ2-7; no definite D call. V dropped 8 bases and J dropped 1 base, with 15 bases sitting between them. Germline V gene sequence: CDR1 MNHEY, CDR2 SMNVEV (reference sequence). CDR3 size: 14 residues. The CDR3 DNA follows: TGTGCCAGCTCCCTCGGCGGTTCTTCCTACGAGCAGTACTTC. Protein product: CASSLGGSSYEQYF.

V gene TRBV28 combines with J gene TRBJ1-2; perhaps TRBD1 as D (6 bases). The germline V gene has CDR1 MDHEN and CDR2 SYDVKM. The V end lost 6 bases, the J end lost 9 bases, and 11 bases lay between the germline ends. The CDR3 covers 11 residues. In DNA, the CDR3 is TGTGCCAGCAGCTTCGGACAGAGCTACACCTTC. Residues: CASSFGQSYTF.

This rearrangement joins TRBV10-2 to TRBJ1-2; D is possibly TRBD1 (6 bases). The germline V and J ends were trimmed by 6 bases and 4 bases, with 12 bases remaining between them. This CDR3 comprises 13 residues. Germline CDR1 and CDR2: WSHSY and SAAADI. Written as DNA, the CDR3 is TGCGCCAGCAGCCGAGACAGGCGCTATGGCTACACCTTC. Encoded protein: CASSRDRRYGYTF.

This rearrangement joins TRBV28 to TRBJ2-3, with 14 bases fitting TRBD2. The CDR3 sequence is 18 residues long. After removal of 4 bases from V and 6 bases from J, the junction contained 12 bases not matched to a gene. The germline CDR1 and CDR2 sequences are MDHEN and SYDVKM. DNA for the CDR3: TGTGCCAGCAGTTCTCCTCGGGGGGGACTAGCGGGGGCCGATACGCAGTATTTT. Translating gives CASSSPRGGLAGADTQYF.

The chain is built from TRBV19 and TRBJ2-7; 9 bases align to TRBD1. Germline CDR1 reads LNHDA; CDR2 reads SQIVND (reference sequence). V was pared by 6 bases and J by 4 bases, with 7 bases of the junction left unmatched. The CDR3 sequence is 14 residues long. CDR3 bases: TGTGCCAGTAGCGCCGGGACAGGGTTATACGAGCAGTACTTC. Translating gives CASSAGTGLYEQYF.

CDR3 sequence: CASSATGETGNTIYF. The DNA of the CDR3 is TGTGCCAGCAGCGCGACAGGGGAGACTGGAAACACCATATATTTT. The chain recombines TRBV9 with TRBJ1-3, with 8 bases that match TRBD1. Germline loops: CDR1 SGDLS, CDR2 YYNGEE. V shed 3 bases, J shed 2 bases, and the junction held 4 bases outside the gene matches. The length of the CDR3 is 15 residues.

The chain couples TRBV24-1 to TRBJ2-1, with TRBD1 matching over 9 bases. The CDR3 is 15 amino acids. V was pared by 4 bases and J by 4 bases, with 4 bases of the junction left unmatched. Germline V gene data show CDR1 as KGHDR and CDR2 as SFDVKD. The chain's CDR3 is CATSDVTGGYNEQFF. The CDR3 DNA reads TGTGCCACCAGTGACGTGACAGGGGGGTACAATGAGCAGTTCTTC.

CDR3 DNA sequence: TGTGCCAGCAGCTTGGCATGGGGACAGGGGGCGGGAGGCTACACCTTC. This codes for CASSLAWGQGAGGYTF. V gene TRBV5-4 combines with J gene TRBJ1-2, with 12 bases that match TRBD1. Germline CDR1 and CDR2: SGHNT and YYREEE (reference sequence). With 0 bases clipped from V and 8 bases from J, the junction kept 8 bases outside the gene matches. The CDR3 covers 16 residues.

The chain is built from TRBV6-5 and TRBJ1-5; D unresolved. The V gene lost 5 bases and the J gene lost 7 bases, with 12 bases spanning the gap. Germline values: CDR1 MNHEY, CDR2 SVGAGI. This CDR3 region has 13 residues. The CDR3 DNA is TGTGCCAGCAGTCGCGGGGTCAACCAGCCCCAGCATTTT. It is translated as CASSRGVNQPQHF.

V usage is TRBV24-1 and J usage is TRBJ2-1; 9 bases map to TRBD2. Germline CDR1 and CDR2: KGHDR and SFDVKD. The CDR3 sequence is 14 residues long. Trimming removed 6 bases from V and 5 bases from J; junction bases left unmatched: 4. DNA of the CDR3: TGTGCCACCAGTCAAGCGGGAGGCCACAATGAGCAGTTCTTC. Protein: CATSQAGGHNEQFF.